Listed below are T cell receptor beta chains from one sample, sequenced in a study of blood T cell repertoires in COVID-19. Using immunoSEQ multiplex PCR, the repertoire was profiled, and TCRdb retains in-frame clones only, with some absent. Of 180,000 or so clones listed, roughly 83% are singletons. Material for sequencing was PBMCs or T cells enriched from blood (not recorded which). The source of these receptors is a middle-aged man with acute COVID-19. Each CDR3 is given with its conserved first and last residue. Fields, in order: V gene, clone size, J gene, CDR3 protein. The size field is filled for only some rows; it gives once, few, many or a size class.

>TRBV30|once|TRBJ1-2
CAWGRTGREGRYTF
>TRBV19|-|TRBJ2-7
CASSIKGSGRDPYEQYF
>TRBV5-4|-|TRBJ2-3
CASSYPLGGGRASTDTQYF
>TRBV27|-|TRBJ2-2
CATGTGPNTGELFF
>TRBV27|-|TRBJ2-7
CASSFRGLAGGPSEQYF
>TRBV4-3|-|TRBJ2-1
CASSQDGRGAAYNEQFF
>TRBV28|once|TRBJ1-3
CASSPGRSGNTIYF
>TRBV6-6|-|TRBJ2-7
CASSSPRDSYEQYF
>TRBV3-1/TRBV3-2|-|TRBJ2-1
CASSHSSGRINEQFF
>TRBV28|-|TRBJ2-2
CASSPSGTSGSPTGELFF
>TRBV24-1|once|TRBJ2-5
CATSDSLAGGGETQYF
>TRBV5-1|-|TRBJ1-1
CASSLAPGGTEAFF
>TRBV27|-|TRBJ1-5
CASSLFMGRSQPQHF
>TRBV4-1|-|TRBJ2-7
CASSQQSLDRGSYEQYF
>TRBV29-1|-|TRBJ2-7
CSVWVQGTPYEQYF
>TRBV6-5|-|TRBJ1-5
CASSYGKGVQPQHF
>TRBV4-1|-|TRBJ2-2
CASSPIRTGKNTGELFF
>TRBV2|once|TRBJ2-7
CASSESPPERGEQYF
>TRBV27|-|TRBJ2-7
CASSLLGAGGGYEQYF
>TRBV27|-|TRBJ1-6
CASRPGQTNSPLHF
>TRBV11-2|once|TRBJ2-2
CASSLGAVAGELFF
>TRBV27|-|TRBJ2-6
CASSSHRPSGANVLTF
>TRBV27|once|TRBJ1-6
CASSLMGGPPLHF
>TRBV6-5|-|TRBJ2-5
CASNTEETQYF
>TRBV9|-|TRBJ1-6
CARTTTGLPGNSPLHF
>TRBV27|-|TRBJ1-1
CASSPQGGTEAFF
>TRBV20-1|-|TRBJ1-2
CSASGGGYTF
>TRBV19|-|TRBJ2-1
CASSLADNEQFF
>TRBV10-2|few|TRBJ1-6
CASSERFIADSPLHF
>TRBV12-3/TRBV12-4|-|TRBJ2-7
CASTLGQGREQYF
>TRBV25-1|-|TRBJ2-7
CASGEERTYEQYF
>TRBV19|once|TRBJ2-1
CASRRPGSRNEQFF
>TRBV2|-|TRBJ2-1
CASSSGRGYNEQFF
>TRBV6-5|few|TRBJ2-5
CASSLGTGGQETQYF
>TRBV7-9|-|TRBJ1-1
CASSLVAGTEAFF
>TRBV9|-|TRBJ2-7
CASSAGSDGASYEQYF
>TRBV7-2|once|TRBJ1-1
CASSFQTDTEAFF
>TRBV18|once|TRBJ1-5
CASSPLGGGDQPQHF
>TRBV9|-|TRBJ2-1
CASSDRSGDYNEQFF
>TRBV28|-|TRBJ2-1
CASAAPSSYNEQFF
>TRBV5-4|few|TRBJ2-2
CASSLSGSNTGELFF
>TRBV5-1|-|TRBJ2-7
CASSLETGTEQYF
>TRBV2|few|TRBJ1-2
CASTGLGQLLANYGYTF
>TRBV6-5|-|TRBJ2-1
CATGTGTYNEQFF